The present TCR beta chain was sequenced within a study of blood T cell repertoires in COVID-19. Study summary: Italy, Spain and the United States were the sources of the convalescent and acute COVID-19 samples.

This clone was observed a few times. Profiling relied on immunoSEQ multiplex PCR, and the TCRdb table lists in-frame clones only, not all of them. The table includes about 100,000 clones, 81% detected once. Germline V gives CDR1 SGHRS, CDR2 YFSETQ. V dropped 4 bases and J dropped 4; count of bases not matched to a gene: 2. This CDR3 spans 14 amino acids. The TCR originated in a man between 60 and 75 years old with acute or convalescent COVID-19. Source material: peripheral blood. The chain has TRBV5-1 and TRBJ1-3, with TRBD1 matching over 10 bases. The CDR3 bases are TGCGCCAGCAGCCTGGGACAGGGGGGAAACACCATATATTTT. The encoded protein is CASSLGQGGNTIYF.